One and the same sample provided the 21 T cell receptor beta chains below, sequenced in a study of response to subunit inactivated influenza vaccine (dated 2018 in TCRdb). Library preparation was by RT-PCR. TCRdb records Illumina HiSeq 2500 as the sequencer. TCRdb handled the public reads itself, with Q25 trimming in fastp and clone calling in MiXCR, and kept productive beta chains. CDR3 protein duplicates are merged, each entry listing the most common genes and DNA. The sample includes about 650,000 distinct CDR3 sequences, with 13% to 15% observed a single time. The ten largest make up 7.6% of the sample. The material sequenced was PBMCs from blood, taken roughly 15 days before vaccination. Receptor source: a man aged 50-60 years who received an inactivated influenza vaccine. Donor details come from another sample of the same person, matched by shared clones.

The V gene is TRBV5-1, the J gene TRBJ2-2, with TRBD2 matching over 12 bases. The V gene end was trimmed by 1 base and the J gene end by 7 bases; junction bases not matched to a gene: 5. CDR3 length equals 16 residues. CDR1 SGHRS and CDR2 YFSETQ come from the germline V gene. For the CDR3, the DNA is TGCGCCAGCAGCTTGACTAGCGGGAGGAATGGCGGGGAGCTGTTTTTT. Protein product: CASSLTSGRNGGELFF.

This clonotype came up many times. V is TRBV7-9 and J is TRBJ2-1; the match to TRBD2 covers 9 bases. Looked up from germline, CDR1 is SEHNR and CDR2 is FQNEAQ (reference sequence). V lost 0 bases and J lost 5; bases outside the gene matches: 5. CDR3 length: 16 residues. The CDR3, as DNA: TGTGCCAGCAGCTTAGCAGCGGCGGGGGGGGACAATGAGCAGTTCTTC. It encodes CASSLAAAGGDNEQFF. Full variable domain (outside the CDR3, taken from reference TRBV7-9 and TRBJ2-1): DTGVSQNPRHKITKRGQNVTFRCDPISEHNRLYWYRQTLGQGPEFLTYFQNEAQLEKSRLLSDRFSAERPKGSFSTLEIQRTEQGDSAMYLCASSLAAAGGDNEQFFGPGTRLTVL.

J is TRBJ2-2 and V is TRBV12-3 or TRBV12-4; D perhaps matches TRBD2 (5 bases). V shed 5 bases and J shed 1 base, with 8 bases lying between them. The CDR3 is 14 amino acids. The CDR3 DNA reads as TGTGCCAGCAGTCAACTAGAGAACACCGGGGAGCTGTTTTTT. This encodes CASSQLENTGELFF.

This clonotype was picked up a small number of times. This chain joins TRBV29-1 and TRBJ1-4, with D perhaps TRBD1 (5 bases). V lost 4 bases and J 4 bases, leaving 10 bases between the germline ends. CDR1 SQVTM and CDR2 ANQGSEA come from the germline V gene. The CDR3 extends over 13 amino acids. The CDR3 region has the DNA TGCAGCGTTGGCGACAGCTATAATGAAAAACTGTTTTTT. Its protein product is CSVGDSYNEKLFF.

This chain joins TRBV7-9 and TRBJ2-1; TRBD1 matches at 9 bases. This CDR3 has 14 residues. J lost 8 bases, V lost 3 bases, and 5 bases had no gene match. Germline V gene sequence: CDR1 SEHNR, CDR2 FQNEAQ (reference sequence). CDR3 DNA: TGTGCCAGCAGCTTTGACAGGGGGATCGATGAGCAGTTCTTC. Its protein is CASSFDRGIDEQFF.

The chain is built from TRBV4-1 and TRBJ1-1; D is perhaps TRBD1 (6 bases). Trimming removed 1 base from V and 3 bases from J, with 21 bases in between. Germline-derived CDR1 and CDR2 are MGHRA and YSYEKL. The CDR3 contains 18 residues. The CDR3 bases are TGCGCCAGCAGCCAAGTGGCAGCTCGACGGGGGCGGGACACTGAAGCTTTCTTT. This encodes CASSQVAARRGRDTEAFF.

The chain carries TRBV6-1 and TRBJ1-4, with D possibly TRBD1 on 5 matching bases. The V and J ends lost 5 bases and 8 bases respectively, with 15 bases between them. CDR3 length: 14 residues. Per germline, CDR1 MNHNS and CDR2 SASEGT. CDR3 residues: CASSRTLKVEKLFF. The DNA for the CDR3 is TGTGCCAGCAGTCGGACACTAAAGGTGGAAAAACTGTTTTTT.

The CDR3 region has the DNA TGTGCCAGCAGTTTTGGCAGGACGGTCCCTCCGGGCGAGCAGTACTTC. Translating it yields CASSFGRTVPPGEQYF. The J gene is TRBJ2-7, the V gene TRBV28, with no clear D. Deletions cut 3 bases from V and 6 bases from J, with 21 bases between. CDR3 size: 16 residues. Germline CDR1 reads MDHEN; CDR2 reads SYDVKM.

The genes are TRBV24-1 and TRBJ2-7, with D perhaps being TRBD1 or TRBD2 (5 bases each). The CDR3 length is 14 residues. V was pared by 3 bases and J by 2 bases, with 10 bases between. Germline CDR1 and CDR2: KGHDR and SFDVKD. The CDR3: CATSDAGTPYEQYF. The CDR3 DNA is TGTGCCACCAGTGATGCCGGGACCCCCTACGAGCAGTACTTC.

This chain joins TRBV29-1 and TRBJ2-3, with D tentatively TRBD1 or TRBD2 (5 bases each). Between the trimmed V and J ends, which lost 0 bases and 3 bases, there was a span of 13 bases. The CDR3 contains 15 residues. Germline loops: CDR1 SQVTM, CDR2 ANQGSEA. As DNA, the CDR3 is TGCAGCGTTGAAGATCGGGACCTGGAGACAGATACGCAGTATTTT. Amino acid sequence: CSVEDRDLETDTQYF.

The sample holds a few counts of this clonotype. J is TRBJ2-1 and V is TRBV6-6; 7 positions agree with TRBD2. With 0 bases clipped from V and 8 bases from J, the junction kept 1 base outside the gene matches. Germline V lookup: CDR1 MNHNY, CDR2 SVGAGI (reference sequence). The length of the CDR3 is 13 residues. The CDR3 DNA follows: TGTGCCAGCAGTTACTCGAGCGGGGATGAGCAGTTCTTC. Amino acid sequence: CASSYSSGDEQFF.

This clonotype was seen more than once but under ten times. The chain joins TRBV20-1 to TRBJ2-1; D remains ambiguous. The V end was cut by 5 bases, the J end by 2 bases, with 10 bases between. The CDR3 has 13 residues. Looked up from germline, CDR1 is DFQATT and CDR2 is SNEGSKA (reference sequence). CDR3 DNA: TGCAGTGCTGACTTTTCCACCTACAATGAGCAGTTCTTC. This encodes CSADFSTYNEQFF.

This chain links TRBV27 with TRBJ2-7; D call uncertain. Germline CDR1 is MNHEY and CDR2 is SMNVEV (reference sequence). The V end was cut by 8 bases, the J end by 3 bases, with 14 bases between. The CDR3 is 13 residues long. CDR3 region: CASAWGVGYEQYF. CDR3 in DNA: TGTGCCAGCGCGTGGGGTGTTGGCTACGAGCAGTACTTC.

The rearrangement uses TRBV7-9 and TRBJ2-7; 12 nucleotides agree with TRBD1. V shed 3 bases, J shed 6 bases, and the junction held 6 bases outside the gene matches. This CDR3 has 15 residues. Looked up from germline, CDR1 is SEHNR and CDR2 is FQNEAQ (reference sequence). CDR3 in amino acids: CASSLVGTGGAEQYF. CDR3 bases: TGTGCCAGCAGCTTGGTGGGGACAGGGGGCGCCGAGCAGTACTTC.

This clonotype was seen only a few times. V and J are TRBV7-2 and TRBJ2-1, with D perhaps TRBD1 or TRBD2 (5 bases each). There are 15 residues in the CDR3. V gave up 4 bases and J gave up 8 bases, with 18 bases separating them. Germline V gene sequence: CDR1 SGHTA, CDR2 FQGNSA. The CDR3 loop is CASSYRDPLWDEQFF. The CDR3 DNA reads TGTGCCAGCAGCTACCGGGACCCGCTTTGGGATGAGCAGTTCTTC.

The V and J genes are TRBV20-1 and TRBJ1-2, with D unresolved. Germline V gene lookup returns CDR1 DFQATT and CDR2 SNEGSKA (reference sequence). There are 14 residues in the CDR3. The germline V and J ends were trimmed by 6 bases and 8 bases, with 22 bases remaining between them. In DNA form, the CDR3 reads TGCAGTGCGAGGCGGGAGACGTCGGGTCGGGGCTACACCTTC. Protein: CSARRETSGRGYTF.

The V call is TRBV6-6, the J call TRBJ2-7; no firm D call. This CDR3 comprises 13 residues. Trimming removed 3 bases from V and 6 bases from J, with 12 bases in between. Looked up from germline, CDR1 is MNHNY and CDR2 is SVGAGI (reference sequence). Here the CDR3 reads CASSYTDITEQYF. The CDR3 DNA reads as TGTGCCAGCAGTTATACAGACATTACCGAGCAGTACTTC.

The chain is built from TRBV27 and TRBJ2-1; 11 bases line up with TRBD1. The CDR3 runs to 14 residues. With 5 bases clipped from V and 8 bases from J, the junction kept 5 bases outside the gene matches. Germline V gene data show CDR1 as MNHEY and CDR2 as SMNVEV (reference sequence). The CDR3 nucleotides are TGTGCCAGCAGTATCTGGACAGGGGGCGATGAGCAGTTCTTC. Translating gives CASSIWTGGDEQFF.

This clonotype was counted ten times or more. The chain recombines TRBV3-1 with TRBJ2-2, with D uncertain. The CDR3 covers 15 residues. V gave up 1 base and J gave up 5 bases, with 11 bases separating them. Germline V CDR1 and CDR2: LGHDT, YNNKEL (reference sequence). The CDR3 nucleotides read TGTGCCAGCAGCCAAGCTCTGGGGTGGACCGGGGAGCTGTTTTTT. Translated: CASSQALGWTGELFF.

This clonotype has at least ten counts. CDR3 amino acids: CASSQDGSKAFF. For the CDR3, the DNA is TGTGCCAGCAGCCAAGATGGCAGCAAAGCTTTCTTT. The chain joins TRBV3-1 to TRBJ1-1; D is unclear. The V end lost 0 bases, the J end lost 9 bases, and 8 bases lay between the germline ends. CDR1 and CDR2 from the germline V gene are LGHDT and YNNKEL (reference sequence). CDR3 length: 12 residues. Full variable domain (remainder filled in from reference TRBV3-1 and TRBJ1-1): DTAVSQTPKYLVTQMGNDKSIKCEQNLGHDTMYWYKQDSKKFLKIMFSYNNKELIINETVPNRFSPKSPDKAHLNLHINSLELGDSAVYFCASSQDGSKAFFGQGTRLTVV.

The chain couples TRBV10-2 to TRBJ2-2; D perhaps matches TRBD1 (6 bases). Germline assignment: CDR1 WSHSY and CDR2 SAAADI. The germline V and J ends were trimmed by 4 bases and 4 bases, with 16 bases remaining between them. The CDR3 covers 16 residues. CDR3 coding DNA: TGCGCCAGCAGTGTGGCGGCCAGGGGAATCACCGGGGAGCTGTTTTTT. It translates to CASSVAARGITGELFF.